The clone carrying this T cell receptor beta chain was counted only a few times. Its specificity is unknown. The record originates from a study of blood T cells in healthy people across ages. General observations from the study: There was a strong correlation between TCR beta diversity and naive T cell percentage. Lack of knowledge of donor CMV status possibly confounded expanded clonotype changes.

V lost 0 bases and J lost 0, with 6 bases in between. This CDR3 comprises 16 residues. Per germline, CDR1 MNHEY and CDR2 SVGAGI. For the second PCR, which ran for roughly 7 to 11 cycles, a sample-barcoded 5' primer and a J-beta primer mix were used. Every molecule of cDNA carried a tag from a template-switch adaptor with 12 random nucleotides. Each CDR3 protein gets one entry after TCRdb re-called the 5' RACE reads with MiXCR. The sample consists of nearly 800,000 distinct CDR3 sequences, 20% to 25% of them appearing once. The sample was also linked to a second study, of T cells of mothers and their children. From that report: Addition of sample barcodes and 2-4 random nucleotides occurred through the M1S primer of the second PCR.

Sequenced input: blood. This chain connects TRBV6-5 to TRBJ2-6; D is unclear. This clonotype was sampled from a boy between 10 and 17 years old in good health. Here the CDR3 DNA reads TGTGCCAGCAGTTACTCGGGGTTCTCTGGGGCCAACGTCCTGACTTTC. Protein sequence: CASSYSGFSGANVLTF.